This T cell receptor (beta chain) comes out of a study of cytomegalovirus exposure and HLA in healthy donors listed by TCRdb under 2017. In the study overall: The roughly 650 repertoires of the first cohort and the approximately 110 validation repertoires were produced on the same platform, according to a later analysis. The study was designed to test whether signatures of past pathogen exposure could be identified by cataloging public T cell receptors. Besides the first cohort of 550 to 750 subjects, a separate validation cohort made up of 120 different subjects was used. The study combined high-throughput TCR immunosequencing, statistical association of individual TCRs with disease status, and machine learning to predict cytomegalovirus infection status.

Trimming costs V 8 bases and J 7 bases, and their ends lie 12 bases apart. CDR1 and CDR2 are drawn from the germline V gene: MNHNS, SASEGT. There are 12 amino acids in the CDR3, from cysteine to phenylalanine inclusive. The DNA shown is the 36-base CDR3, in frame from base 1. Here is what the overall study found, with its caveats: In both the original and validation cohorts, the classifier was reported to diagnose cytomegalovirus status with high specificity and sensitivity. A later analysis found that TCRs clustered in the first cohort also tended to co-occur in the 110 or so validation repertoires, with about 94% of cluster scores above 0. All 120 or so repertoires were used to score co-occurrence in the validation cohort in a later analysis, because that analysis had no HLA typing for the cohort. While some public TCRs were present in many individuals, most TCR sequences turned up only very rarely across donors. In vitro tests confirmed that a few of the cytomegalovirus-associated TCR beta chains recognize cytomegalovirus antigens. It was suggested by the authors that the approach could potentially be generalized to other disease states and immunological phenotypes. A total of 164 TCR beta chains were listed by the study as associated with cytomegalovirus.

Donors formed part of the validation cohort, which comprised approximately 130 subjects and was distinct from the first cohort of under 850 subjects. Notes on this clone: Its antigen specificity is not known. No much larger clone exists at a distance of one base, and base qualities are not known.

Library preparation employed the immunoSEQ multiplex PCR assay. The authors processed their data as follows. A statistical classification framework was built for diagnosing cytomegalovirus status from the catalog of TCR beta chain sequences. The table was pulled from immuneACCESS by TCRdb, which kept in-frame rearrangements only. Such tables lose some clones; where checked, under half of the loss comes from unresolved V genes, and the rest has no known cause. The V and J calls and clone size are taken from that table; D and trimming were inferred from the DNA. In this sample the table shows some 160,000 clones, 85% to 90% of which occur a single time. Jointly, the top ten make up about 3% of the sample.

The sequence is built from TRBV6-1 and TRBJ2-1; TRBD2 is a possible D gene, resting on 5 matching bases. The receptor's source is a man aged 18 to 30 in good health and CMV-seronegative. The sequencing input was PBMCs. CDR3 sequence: CASALSGNEQFF. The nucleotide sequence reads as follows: TGTGCCAGCGCGTTATCGGGGAATGAGCAGTTCTTC.